This T cell receptor (beta chain) was captured by sequencing in a study of spatial heterogeneity in lung cancer. CDR3 length equals 14 residues. V shed 6 bases and J shed 7 bases, with 21 bases lying between them. CDR1 and CDR2 (germline): SQVTM, ANQGSEA. TCRdb ran MiXCR on the 5' RACE reads and lists one entry per CDR3 protein. Counted here are roughly 79,000 distinct CDR3 sequences, around 12% occurring once; the ten biggest clones make up around 4.6%. Described time point: sample taken at primary tumor resection. TCRs were sequenced from unsorted whole RNA of tumor, nontumor lung or PBMC. Samples were obtained from 70 or so donors, all untreated early-stage non-small cell lung cancer patients.

The origin of this receptor is a male donor with early-stage non-small cell lung cancer. The rearrangement uses TRBV29-1 and TRBJ1-1; weak D call: TRBD1 (5 bases). The input for sequencing was PBMCs, taken at surgery. The CDR3 DNA is TGCAGCGTCGGGGACGGACTCCAGATGGGTGAAGCTTTCTTT. Protein: CSVGDGLQMGEAFF.